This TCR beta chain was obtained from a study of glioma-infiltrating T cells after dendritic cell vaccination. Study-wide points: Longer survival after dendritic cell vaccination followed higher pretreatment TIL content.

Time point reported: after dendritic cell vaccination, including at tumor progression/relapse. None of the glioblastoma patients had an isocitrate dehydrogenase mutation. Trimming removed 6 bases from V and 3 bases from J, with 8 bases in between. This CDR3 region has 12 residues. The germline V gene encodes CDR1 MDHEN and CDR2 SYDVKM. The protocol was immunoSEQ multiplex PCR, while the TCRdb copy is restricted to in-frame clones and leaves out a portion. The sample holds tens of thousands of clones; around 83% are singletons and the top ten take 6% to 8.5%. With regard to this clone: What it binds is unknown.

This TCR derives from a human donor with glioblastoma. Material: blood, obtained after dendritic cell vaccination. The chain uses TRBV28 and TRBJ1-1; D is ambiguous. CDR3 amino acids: CASREKDTEAFF. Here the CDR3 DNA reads TGTGCCAGCAGGGAGAAGGACACTGAAGCTTTCTTT.